The clone carrying this T cell receptor (beta chain) was picked up one time. Its antigen is undetermined. The data stem from a study of CD8 T cells in Susac syndrome. Study-wide results and caveats: The study's TCR sequencing and HLA analysis covered a relatively small number of individuals, and the study acknowledged this.

CD8+ and CD4+ blood T cells underwent TCR beta sequencing. V lost 2 bases, J lost 0 bases, and 4 bases lay in between. The CDR3 runs to 13 residues. The germline CDR1 and CDR2 sequences are MNHEY and SVGAGI. An amount of RNA that ranged from about 0.45 to 1 ug was reverse transcribed with random hexamers. A multiplex approach, immunoSEQ multiplex PCR, amplified TCR beta CDR3 across 54 Vbeta and 13 Jbeta. TCRdb independently ran MiXCR on the immunoSEQ multiplex PCR reads; one entry per CDR3 protein. The sample lists hundreds of thousands of distinct CDR3 sequences; just under 95% were seen once. The origin of this receptor is a human donor with multiple sclerosis. Sequenced sample: CD4+ T cells from PBMCs. This chain connects TRBV6-5 to TRBJ1-2; D not resolved. CDR3 region: CASSYTSNYGYTF. The DNA of the CDR3 is TGTGCCAGCAGTTACACTTCTAACTATGGCTACACCTTC.